The present TCR beta chain was sequenced within a study of T cells in Graves' hyperthyroidism and ophthalmopathy. Hyperthyroidism was newly diagnosed in patients aged 18 to 65 (duration under 2 months). Uncontrolled infection, other autoimmune disease, pregnancy and lactation each barred patients from inclusion. Points from the study as a whole: From stable hyperthyroidism, ophthalmopathy was separated by a 13 V-J model. Blood also carried most thyroid clonotypes expanded above 0.001.

Amplified TCR beta CDR3 regions came from RNA transcripts. HTBI primers were used for first-round RT-PCR of the TCR CDR3. Via MiXCR, TCRdb re-called the multiplex PCR reads, giving one row per CDR3 protein. The table includes fewer than 700,000 distinct CDR3 sequences, 15% to 20% detected once. Concerning this clonotype itself: Its antigen remains unidentified.

The sequence was collected from a woman between 25 and 40 years old with Graves' hyperthyroidism. Specimen: blood.

The CDR3 bases are TGTGCCAGCAGCGTAGGGCTAGCGGGAGGGCGCTACAATGAGCAGTTCTTC. Translation gives CASSVGLAGGRYNEQFF. This rearrangement joins TRBV9 to TRBJ2-1; TRBD2 aligns across 12 bases. Germline V lookup: CDR1 SGDLS, CDR2 YYNGEE. Losses at the gene ends were 0 bases for V and 3 bases for J; bases not matched to a gene: 4. The CDR3 covers 17 residues.